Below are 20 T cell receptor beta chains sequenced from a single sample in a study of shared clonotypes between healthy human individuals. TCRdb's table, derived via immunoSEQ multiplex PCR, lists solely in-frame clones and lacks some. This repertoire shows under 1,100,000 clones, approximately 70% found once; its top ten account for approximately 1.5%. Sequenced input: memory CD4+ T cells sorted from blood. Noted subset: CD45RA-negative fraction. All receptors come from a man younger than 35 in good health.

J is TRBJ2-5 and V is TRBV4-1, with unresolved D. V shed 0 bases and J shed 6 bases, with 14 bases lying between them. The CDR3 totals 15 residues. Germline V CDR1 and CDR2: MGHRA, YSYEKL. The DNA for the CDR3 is TGCGCCAGCAGCCAAGATGAGCGCCTGGGGAAGACCCAGTACTTC. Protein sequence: CASSQDERLGKTQYF.

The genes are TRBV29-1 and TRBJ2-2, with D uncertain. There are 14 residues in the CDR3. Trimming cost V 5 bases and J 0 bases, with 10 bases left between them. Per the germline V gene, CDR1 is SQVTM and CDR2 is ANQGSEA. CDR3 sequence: CSVRAGTNTGELFF. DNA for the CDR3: TGCAGCGTTCGGGCAGGAACGAACACCGGGGAGCTGTTTTTT.

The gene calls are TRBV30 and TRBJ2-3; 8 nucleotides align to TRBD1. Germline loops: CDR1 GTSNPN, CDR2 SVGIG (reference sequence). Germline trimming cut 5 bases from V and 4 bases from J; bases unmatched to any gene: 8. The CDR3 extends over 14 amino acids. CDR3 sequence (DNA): TGTGCCTGGGCCCGACAGGGGTTGGCAGATACGCAGTATTTT. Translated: CAWARQGLADTQYF.

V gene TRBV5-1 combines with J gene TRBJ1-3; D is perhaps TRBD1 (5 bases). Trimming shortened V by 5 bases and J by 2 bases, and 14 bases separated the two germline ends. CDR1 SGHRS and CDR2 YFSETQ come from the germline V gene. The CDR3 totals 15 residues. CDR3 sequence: CASSLDVGAGNTIYF. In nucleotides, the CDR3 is TGCGCCAGCAGTCTGGACGTGGGGGCTGGAAACACCATATATTTT.

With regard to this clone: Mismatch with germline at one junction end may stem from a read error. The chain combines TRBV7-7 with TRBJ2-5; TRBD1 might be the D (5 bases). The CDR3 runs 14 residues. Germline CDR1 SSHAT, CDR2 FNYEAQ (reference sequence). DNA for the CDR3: TGTGCTAGCAGCCCCGTGTCAGGGCTAGAGACCCAGTACTTC. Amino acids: CASSPVSGLETQYF.

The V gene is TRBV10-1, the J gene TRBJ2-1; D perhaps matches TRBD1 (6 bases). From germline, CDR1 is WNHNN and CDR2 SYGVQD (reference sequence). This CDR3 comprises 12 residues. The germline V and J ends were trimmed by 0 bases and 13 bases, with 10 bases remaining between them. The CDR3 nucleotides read TGCGCCAGCAGTGAGTCCGGGACAACCCAGTTCTTC. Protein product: CASSESGTTQFF.

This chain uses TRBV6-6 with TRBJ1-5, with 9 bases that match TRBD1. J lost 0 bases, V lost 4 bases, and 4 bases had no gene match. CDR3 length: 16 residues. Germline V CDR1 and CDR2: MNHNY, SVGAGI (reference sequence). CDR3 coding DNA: TGTGCCAGCAGTTGGGGGACAGGGCTTAGCAATCAGCCCCAGCATTTT. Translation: CASSWGTGLSNQPQHF.

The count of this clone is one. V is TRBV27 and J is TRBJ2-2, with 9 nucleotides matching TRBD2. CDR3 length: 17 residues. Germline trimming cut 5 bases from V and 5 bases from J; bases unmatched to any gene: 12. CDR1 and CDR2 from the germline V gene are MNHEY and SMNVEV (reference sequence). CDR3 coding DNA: TGTGCCAGCAGTCCCCTGAGTTCAGCGGGGGGAACCGGGGAGCTGTTTTTT. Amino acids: CASSPLSSAGGTGELFF.

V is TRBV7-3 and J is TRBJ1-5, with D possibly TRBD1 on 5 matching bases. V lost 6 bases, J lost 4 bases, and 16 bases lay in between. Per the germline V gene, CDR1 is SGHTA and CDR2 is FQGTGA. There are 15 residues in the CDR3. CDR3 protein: CASSLRGRGNQPQHF. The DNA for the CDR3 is TGTGCCAGCAGTCTAAGGGGTCGAGGGAATCAGCCCCAGCATTTT.

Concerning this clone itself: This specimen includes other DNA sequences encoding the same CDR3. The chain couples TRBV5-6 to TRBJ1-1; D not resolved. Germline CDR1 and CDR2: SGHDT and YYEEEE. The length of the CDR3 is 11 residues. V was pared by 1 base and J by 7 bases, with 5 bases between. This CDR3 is CASSLKVEAFF. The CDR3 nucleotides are TGTGCCAGCAGCTTGAAGGTTGAAGCTTTCTTT.

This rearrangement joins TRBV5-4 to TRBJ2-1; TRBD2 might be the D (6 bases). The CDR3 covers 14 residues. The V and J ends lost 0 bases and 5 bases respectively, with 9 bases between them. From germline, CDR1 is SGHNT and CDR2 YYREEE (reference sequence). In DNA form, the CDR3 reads TGTGCCAGCAGCTTGGAGCGGGTCGACAATGAGCAGTTCTTC. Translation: CASSLERVDNEQFF.

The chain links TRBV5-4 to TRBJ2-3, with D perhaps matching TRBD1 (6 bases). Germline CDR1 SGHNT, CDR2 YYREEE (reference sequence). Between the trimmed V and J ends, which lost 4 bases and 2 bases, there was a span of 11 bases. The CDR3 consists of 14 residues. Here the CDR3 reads CASSPDRYTDTQYF. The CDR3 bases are TGTGCCAGCAGCCCTGACAGGTACACAGATACGCAGTATTTT.

The CDR3 loop is CAISESELDTQYF. The CDR3, as DNA: TGTGCCATCAGTGAGTCCGAGCTCGATACGCAGTATTTT. The V call is TRBV10-3, the J call TRBJ2-3; no firm D call. The CDR3 sequence is 13 residues long. V lost 0 bases and J lost 6, with 7 bases in between. Germline-derived CDR1 and CDR2 are ENHRY and SYGVKD.

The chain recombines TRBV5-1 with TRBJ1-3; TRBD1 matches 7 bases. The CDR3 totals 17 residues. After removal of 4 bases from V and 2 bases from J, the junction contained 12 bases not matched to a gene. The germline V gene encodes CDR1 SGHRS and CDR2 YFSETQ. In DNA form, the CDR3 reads TGCGCCAGCAGCCCAGGTGACAGGGTACAGCCTGGAAACACCATATATTTT. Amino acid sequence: CASSPGDRVQPGNTIYF.

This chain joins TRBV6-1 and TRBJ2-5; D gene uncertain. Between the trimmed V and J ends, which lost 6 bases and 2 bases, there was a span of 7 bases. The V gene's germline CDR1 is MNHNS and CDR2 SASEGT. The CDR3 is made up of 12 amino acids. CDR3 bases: TGTGCCAGCAGCCTAGTACAAGAGACCCAGTACTTC. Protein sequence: CASSLVQETQYF.

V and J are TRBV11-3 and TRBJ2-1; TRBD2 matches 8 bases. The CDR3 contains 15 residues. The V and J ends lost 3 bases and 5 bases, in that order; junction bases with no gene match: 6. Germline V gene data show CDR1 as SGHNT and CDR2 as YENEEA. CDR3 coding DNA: TGTGCCAGCAGCTTTAGTGCGGGGGGAAACAATGAGCAGTTCTTC. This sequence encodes CASSFSAGGNNEQFF.

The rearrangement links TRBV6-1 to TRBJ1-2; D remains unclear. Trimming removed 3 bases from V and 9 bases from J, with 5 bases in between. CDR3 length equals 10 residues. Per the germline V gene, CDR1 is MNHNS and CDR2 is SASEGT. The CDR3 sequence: CASSDYRYTF. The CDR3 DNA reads TGTGCCAGCAGTGATTATCGCTACACCTTC.

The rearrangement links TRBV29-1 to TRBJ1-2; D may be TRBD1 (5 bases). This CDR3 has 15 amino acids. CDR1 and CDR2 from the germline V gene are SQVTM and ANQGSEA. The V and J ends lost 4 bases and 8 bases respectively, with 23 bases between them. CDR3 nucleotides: TGCAGCGTTGCGAATTTCCAGGGTTTCTTGTCAGGCTACACCTTC. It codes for CSVANFQGFLSGYTF.

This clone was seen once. The CDR3 is CASSYGIFYEQYF. DNA for the CDR3: TGTGCCAGCAGTTACGGGATCTTCTACGAGCAGTACTTC. V gene TRBV6-5 combines with J gene TRBJ2-7; no clear D gene. The CDR3 runs to 13 residues. Trimming pared 2 bases from V and 3 bases from J, leaving 8 bases between. Germline lookup yields CDR1 MNHEY and CDR2 SVGAGI.

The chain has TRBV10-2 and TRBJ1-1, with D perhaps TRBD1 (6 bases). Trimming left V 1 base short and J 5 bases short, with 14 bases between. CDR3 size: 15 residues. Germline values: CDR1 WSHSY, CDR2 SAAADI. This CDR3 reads CASSEYLGGRTEAFF. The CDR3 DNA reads TGCGCCAGCAGTGAGTATTTGGGGGGCCGAACTGAAGCTTTCTTT.